This T cell receptor beta chain was profiled in a study of blood T cell repertoires in COVID-19. As for the study in general: Sources were T cells, B-cell-depleted T cells, or PBMCs; the material itself was cDNA or gDNA.

Participants, roughly 18 to 89 years old, spanned around 25 US areas. Researchers sorted participants into cohorts using their self-reported clinical history. Only in-frame clones appear in the TCRdb table, and some are missing; sequencing was by immunoSEQ multiplex PCR. Altogether a few hundred thousand clones are present, approximately 92% being singletons, with the ten largest covering 0.9% to 1.1%. This TCR came from a man younger than 30 who had recovered from COVID-19. The sequencing sample was made of PBMCs or T cells enriched from blood (not recorded which).

The CDR3 region is CSVGTQNTIYF. The CDR3 DNA follows: TGCAGCGTTGGGACTCAAAACACCATATATTTT. The chain has TRBV29-1 and TRBJ1-3; D unclear. The CDR3 contains 11 residues. Trimming pared 4 bases from V and 6 bases from J, leaving 7 bases between. From germline, CDR1 is SQVTM and CDR2 ANQGSEA.